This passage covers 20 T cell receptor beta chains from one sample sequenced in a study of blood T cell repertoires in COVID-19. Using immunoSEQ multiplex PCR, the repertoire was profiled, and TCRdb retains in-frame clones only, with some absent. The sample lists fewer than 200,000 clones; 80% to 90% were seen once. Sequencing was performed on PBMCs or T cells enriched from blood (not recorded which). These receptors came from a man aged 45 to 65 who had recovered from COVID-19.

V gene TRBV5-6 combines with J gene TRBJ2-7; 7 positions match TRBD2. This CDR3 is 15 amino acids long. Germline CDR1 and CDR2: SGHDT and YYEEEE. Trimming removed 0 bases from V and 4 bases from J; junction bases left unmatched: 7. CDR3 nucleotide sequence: TGTGCCAGCAGCTTGGGTTTGGGAGGGGCATACGAGCAGTACTTC. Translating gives CASSLGLGGAYEQYF.

The CDR3 here is CASSFTGTVNTEAFF. The DNA of the CDR3 is TGCGCCAGCAGCTTTACCGGGACAGTGAACACTGAAGCTTTCTTT. This chain connects TRBV5-1 to TRBJ1-1, with 7 positions matching TRBD1. The trim removed 2 bases at V and 0 bases at J, leaving 4 bases unmatched. The germline gives CDR1 SGHRS, CDR2 YFSETQ. The CDR3 contains 15 residues.

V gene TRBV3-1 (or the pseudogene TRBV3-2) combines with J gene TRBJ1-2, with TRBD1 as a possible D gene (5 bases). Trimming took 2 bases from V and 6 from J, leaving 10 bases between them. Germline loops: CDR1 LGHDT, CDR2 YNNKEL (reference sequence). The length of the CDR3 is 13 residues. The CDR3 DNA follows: TGTGCCAGCAGCCAACTTCAGGGTCATGGCTACACCTTC. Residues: CASSQLQGHGYTF.

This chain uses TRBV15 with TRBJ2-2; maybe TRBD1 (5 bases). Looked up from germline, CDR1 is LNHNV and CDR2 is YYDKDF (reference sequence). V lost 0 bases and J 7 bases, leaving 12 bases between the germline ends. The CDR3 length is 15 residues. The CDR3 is CATSRDIRRGGELFF. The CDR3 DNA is TGTGCCACCAGCAGAGATATAAGAAGGGGCGGGGAGCTGTTTTTT.

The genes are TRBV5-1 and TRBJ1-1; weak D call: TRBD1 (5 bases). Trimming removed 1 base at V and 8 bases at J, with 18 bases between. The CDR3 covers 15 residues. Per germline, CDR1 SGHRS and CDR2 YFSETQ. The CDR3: CASSLQGAGNSEAFF. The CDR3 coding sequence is TGCGCCAGCAGCTTGCAAGGGGCAGGGAATTCCGAAGCTTTCTTT.

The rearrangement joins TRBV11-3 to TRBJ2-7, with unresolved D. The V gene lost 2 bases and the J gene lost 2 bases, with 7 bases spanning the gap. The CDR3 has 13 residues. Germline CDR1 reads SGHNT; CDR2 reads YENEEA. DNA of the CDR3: TGTGCCAGCAGCTTATTTGCAGCCTACGAGCAGTACTTC. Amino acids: CASSLFAAYEQYF.

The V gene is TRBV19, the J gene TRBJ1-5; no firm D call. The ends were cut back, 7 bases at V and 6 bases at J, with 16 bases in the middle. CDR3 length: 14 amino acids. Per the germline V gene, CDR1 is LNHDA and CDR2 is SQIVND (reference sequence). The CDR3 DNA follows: TGTGCCAGTACCCCCGCAGGACTGAGTCAGCCCCAGCATTTT. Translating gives CASTPAGLSQPQHF.

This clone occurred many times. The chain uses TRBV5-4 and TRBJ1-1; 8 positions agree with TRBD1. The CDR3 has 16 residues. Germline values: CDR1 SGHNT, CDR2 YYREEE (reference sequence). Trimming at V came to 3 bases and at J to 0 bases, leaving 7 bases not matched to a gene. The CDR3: CASSWGQGAVNTEAFF. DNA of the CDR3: TGTGCCAGCAGCTGGGGGCAGGGGGCGGTGAACACTGAAGCTTTCTTT.

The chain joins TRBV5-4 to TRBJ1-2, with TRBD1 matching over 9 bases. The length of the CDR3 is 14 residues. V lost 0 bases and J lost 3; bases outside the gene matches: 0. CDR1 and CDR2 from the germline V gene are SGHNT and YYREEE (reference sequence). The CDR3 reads CASSLGDRDYGYTF. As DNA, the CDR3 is TGTGCCAGCAGCTTGGGGGACAGGGACTATGGCTACACCTTC. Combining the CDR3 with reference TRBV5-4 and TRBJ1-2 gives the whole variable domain ETGVTQSPTHLIKTRGQQVTLRCSSQSGHNTVSWYQQALGQGPQFIFQYYREEENGRGNFPPRFSGLQFPNYSSELNVNALELDDSALYLCASSLGDRDYGYTFGSGTRLTVV.

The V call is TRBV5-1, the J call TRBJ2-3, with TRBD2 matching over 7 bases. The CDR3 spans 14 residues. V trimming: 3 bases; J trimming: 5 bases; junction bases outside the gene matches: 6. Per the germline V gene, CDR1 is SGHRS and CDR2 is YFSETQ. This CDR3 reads CASSSGAGLDTQYF. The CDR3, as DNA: TGCGCCAGCAGCTCGGGAGCGGGATTAGATACGCAGTATTTT.

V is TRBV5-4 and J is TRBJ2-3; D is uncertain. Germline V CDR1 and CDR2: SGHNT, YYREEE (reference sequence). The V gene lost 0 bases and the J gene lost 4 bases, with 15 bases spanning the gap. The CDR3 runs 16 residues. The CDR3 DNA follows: TGTGCCAGCAGCTTGGGGCTAGACCGCGGTTCAGATACGCAGTATTTT. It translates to CASSLGLDRGSDTQYF.

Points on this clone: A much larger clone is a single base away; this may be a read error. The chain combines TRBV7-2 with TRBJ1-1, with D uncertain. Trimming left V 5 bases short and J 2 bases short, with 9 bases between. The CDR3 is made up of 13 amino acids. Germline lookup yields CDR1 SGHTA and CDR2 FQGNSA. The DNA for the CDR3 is TGTGCCAGCAGCCTGACAAGTAACACTGAAGCTTTCTTT. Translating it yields CASSLTSNTEAFF.

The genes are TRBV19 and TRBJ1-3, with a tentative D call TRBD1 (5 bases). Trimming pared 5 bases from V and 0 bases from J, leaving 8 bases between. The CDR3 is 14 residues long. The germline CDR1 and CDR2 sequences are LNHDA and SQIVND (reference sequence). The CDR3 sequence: CASSVTGSGNTIYF. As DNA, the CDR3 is TGTGCCAGTAGTGTTACAGGCTCTGGAAACACCATATATTTT.

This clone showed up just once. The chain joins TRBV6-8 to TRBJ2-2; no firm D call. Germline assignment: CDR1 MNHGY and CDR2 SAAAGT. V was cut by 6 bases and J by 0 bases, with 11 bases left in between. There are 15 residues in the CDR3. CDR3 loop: CASRRDTTNTGELFF. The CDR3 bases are TGTGCCAGCAGGAGAGACACCACGAACACCGGGGAGCTGTTTTTT.

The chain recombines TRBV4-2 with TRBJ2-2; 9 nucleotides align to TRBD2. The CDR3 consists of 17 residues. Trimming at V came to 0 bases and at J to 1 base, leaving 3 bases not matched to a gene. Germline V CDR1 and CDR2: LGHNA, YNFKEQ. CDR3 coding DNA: TGTGCCAGCAGCCAAGAAGGAGCGGGGGGGAACACCGGGGAGCTGTTTTTT. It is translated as CASSQEGAGGNTGELFF.

Here the CDR3 DNA reads TGTGCCAGCAGCCAAGATACGGGGGGAAACACCATATATTTT. Encoded protein: CASSQDTGGNTIYF. V and J are TRBV3-1 (or the pseudogene TRBV3-2) and TRBJ1-3; D gene unclear. With 0 bases removed from V and 4 bases from J, the gap between germline ends came to 7 bases. Germline CDR1 LGHDT, CDR2 YNNKEL (reference sequence). The CDR3 has 14 amino acids.

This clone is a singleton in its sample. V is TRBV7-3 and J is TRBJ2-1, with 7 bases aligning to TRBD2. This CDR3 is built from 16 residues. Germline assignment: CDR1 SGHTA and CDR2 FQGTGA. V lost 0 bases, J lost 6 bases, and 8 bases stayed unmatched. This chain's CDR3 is CASSLTGLAEVNEQFF. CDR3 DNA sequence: TGTGCCAGCAGCTTAACTGGGCTAGCGGAGGTCAATGAGCAGTTCTTC.

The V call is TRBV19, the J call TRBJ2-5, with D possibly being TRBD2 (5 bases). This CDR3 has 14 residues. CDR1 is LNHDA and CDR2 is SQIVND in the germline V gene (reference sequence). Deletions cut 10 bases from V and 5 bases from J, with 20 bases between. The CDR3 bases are TGTGCCACCGCCGTAGTTTCGGGGAGCGAGACCCAGTACTTC. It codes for CATAVVSGSETQYF.

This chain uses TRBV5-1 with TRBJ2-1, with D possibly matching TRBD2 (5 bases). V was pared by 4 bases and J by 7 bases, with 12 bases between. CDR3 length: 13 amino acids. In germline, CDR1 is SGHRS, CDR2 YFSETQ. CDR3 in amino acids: CASSHGVPNEQFF. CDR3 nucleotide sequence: TGCGCCAGCAGCCACGGGGTTCCGAATGAGCAGTTCTTC.

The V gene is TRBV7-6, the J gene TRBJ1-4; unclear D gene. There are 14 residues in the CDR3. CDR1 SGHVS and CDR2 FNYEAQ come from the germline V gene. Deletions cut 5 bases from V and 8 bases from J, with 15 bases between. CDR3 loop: CASSRGRAGEKLFF. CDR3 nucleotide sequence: TGTGCCAGCAGCCGAGGGAGGGCGGGGGAAAAACTGTTTTTT. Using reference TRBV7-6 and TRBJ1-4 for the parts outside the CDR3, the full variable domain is GAGVSQSPRYKVTKRGQDVALRCDPISGHVSLYWYRQALGQGPEFLTYFNYEAQQDKSGLPNDRFSAERPEGSISTLTIQRTEQRDSAMYRCASSRGRAGEKLFFGSGTQLSVL.